This T cell receptor (beta chain) was sequenced for a study of cytomegalovirus exposure and HLA in healthy donors. Findings and limits, study-wide: In an earlier analysis, productive rearrangement rates for most beta V segments clustered near 87% or 30%.

Concerning this clone: Its antigen remains unknown.

Primers: 60 Vbeta forward and 13 Jbeta reverse. Clones were sequenced by immunoSEQ multiplex PCR, and TCRdb holds only the in-frame ones, with some missing. The sample carries 150,000 to 200,000 clones, approximately 65% recorded once. The CDR3 length is 18 residues. Germline V gene sequence: CDR1 SGDLS, CDR2 YYNGEE. V dropped 0 bases and J dropped 2; count of bases not matched to a gene: 8. This clonotype was obtained from a man aged 35-49 years in good health and CMV-seronegative. Sequencing was performed on PBMCs. V usage is TRBV9 and J usage is TRBJ2-3; 11 bases match TRBD2. The CDR3: CASSVAGTSGAITDTQYF. As DNA, the CDR3 is TGTGCCAGCAGCGTAGCCGGGACTAGCGGCGCGATCACAGATACGCAGTATTTT.